These T cell receptor beta chains were read from a single sample in a study of blood T cells in healthy people across ages. TCRdb reanalysed the 5' RACE reads using MiXCR and keeps one entry per CDR3 protein. This table holds hundreds of thousands of distinct CDR3 sequences, around 21% found once. The source material was blood. All receptors come from a man between 65 and 85 years old in good health. CDR3s include the opening cysteine and the closing phenylalanine or tryptophan. D genes are given only for firm matches. Expanded clones get a size class; other rows say once, few or many, or leave the size out.

v_gene	abundance	d_gene	j_gene	CDR3nt	CDR3aa
TRBV9	NA	NA	TRBJ2-3	TGTGCCAGCAGCCCCGCATCTAGCACAGATACGCAGTATTTT	CASSPASSTDTQYF
TRBV12-3/TRBV12-4	many	TRBD1	TRBJ2-3	TGTGCCAGCAGTTTAGCTCCCCACGGGACAGGAAAGGCAGATACGCAGTATTTT	CASSLAPHGTGKADTQYF
TRBV15	NA	NA	TRBJ1-6	TGTGCCACCAGCAGCGGACACGAGAATTCACCCCTCCACTTT	CATSSGHENSPLHF
TRBV19	NA	NA	TRBJ1-1	TGTGCCAGTAGTCATTGGGAAGACACTGAAGCTTTCTTT	CASSHWEDTEAFF
TRBV28	NA	NA	TRBJ2-3	TGTGCCAGCAGTTTAGACCAGTCCGGTACGCAGTATTTT	CASSLDQSGTQYF
TRBV6-2/TRBV6-3	few	TRBD2	TRBJ2-7	TGTGCCAGCAGCAGACTAGCGGGGAGCTCCTACGAGCAGTACTTC	CASSRLAGSSYEQYF
TRBV20-1	few	TRBD1	TRBJ1-4	TGCAGTGCTAGAGGGACAGGGGGTACAACTAATGAAAAACTGTTTTTT	CSARGTGGTTNEKLFF
TRBV20-1	few	TRBD2	TRBJ2-1	TGCAGTGCACCGACTAGCGGGGTCCCTCCTTACAATGAGCAGTTCTTC	CSAPTSGVPPYNEQFF
TRBV2	few	TRBD1	TRBJ2-7	TGTGCCAGCAGTGTCCAGGGGGTATACGAGCAGTACTTC	CASSVQGVYEQYF
TRBV2	few	TRBD2	TRBJ2-5	TGTGCCAGCAGTGCAGGGACTAGGTTTCGGGAGACCCAGTACTTC	CASSAGTRFRETQYF
TRBV3-1	few	NA	TRBJ1-2	TGTGCCAGCAGCGCCCGCCAGGGTAACTATGGCTACACCTTC	CASSARQGNYGYTF
TRBV10-3	few	TRBD1	TRBJ2-2	TGTGCCACCGCGAGTCCGGGACAGGAGGGGTCCGGGGAGCTGTTTTTT	CATASPGQEGSGELFF
TRBV3-1	NA	NA	TRBJ1-1	TGTGCCAGCAGCCAAGATTCGGATCACGGGGGTGAAGCTTTCTTT	CASSQDSDHGGEAFF
TRBV25-1	few	NA	TRBJ2-1	TGTGCCAGCAATAACTTTAAGGATGAGCAGTTCTTC	CASNNFKDEQFF
TRBV19	NA	NA	TRBJ1-1	TGTGCCAGTACTGAAACAGCAAAGGGCACTGAAGCTTTCTTT	CASTETAKGTEAFF
TRBV6-2/TRBV6-3	few	TRBD1	TRBJ2-4	TGTGCCAGCAGAAAGACAGGGGGCTCTGCCAAAAACATTCAGTACTTC	CASRKTGGSAKNIQYF
TRBV19	few	NA	TRBJ2-7	TGTGCCAGTAGTATGATTGGAGAGCGTTACGAGCAGTACTTC	CASSMIGERYEQYF
TRBV5-1	few	TRBD1	TRBJ1-2	TGCGTCAGCAGCCTACGGGACAGGGGGAACTATGGCTACACCTTC	CVSSLRDRGNYGYTF
TRBV3-1	NA	NA	TRBJ2-6	TGTGCCAGCAGCCAAGAGCGCGTTACCGGGGCCAACGTCCTGACTTTC	CASSQERVTGANVLTF
TRBV9	NA	TRBD2	TRBJ2-7	TGTGCCAGCAGCGTAGAACTAGCGGGATACTACGAGCAGTACTTC	CASSVELAGYYEQYF
TRBV9	NA	TRBD2	TRBJ2-1	TGTGCCAGCAGCGGCAGCGGGAGGGACAGTGAGCAGTTCTTC	CASSGSGRDSEQFF
TRBV6-2/TRBV6-3	few	NA	TRBJ2-5	TGTGCCAGCAGTTACTCACAGGTTACCCAAGAGACCCAGTACTTC	CASSYSQVTQETQYF
TRBV7-9	few	NA	TRBJ2-7	TGTGCCAGCAGCTCCCCCCAGGACTACGAGCAGTACTTC	CASSSPQDYEQYF
TRBV29-1	few	NA	TRBJ1-4	TGCAGCGTATCGACAAGAGCTAATGAAAAACTGTTTTTT	CSVSTRANEKLFF
TRBV4-1	NA	NA	TRBJ2-7	TGCGCCAGCAGCCAAGTCAGACAGGAGTACGAGCAGTACTTC	CASSQVRQEYEQYF
TRBV7-3	few	TRBD2	TRBJ2-3	TGTGCCAGCAGCTTACTTCCCACGACGGGAGGGTTCACAGATACGCAGTATTTT	CASSLLPTTGGFTDTQYF
TRBV3-1	few	NA	TRBJ1-2	TGTGCCAGCAGCCAGATCACAGGGACCGCGAGAAACTATGGCTACACCTTC	CASSQITGTARNYGYTF
TRBV5-1	many	NA	TRBJ2-5	TGCGCCAGCAGTTTCAGGGTCCAAGAGACCCAGTACTTC	CASSFRVQETQYF
TRBV29-1	NA	NA	TRBJ2-5	TGCAGCGTTGAAGATCGAGGGGCGAATCAAGAGACCCAGTACTTC	CSVEDRGANQETQYF
TRBV19	few	NA	TRBJ2-7	TGTGCCGGTAGTATTATCCCCCAGGCAGGAGCCTACGAGCAGTACTTC	CAGSIIPQAGAYEQYF
TRBV7-8	few	TRBD2	TRBJ2-1	TGTGCCAGCAGCTTAGCAGGGACTAGCGGGAGTAGCTACAATGAGCAGTTCTTC	CASSLAGTSGSSYNEQFF
TRBV3-1	NA	TRBD1	TRBJ2-2	TGTGCCAGCAGCCGAACAGGGGTGGGTCTCACCGGGGAGCTGTTTTTT	CASSRTGVGLTGELFF
TRBV9	NA	NA	TRBJ2-7	TGTGCCAGCAGCGTAGGTCAGACTACCTACGAGCAGTACTTC	CASSVGQTTYEQYF
TRBV9	few	TRBD2	TRBJ2-5	TGTGCCAGCAGCGTAGTGGCGGGAGATGGGCAGTACTTC	CASSVVAGDGQYF
TRBV9	NA	NA	TRBJ2-2	TGTGCCAGCAGCGTAGGTCTCTCCGGGGAGCTGTTTTTT	CASSVGLSGELFF
TRBV9	few	NA	TRBJ2-1	TGTGCCAGCAGCGTTCAGGAGGGGATAAATGAGCAGTTCTTC	CASSVQEGINEQFF